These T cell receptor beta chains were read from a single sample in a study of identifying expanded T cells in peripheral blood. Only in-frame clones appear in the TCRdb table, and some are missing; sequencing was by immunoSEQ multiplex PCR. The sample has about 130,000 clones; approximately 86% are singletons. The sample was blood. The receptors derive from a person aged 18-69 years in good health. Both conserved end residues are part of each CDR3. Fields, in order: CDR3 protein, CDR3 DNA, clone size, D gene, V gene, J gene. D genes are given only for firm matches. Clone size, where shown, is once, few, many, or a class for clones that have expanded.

CDR3 protein: CASSSSPTSGTSYNEQFF
CDR3 DNA: TGTGCCAGCAGCTCCAGCCCTACTAGCGGGACCTCCTACAATGAGCAGTTCTTC
clone size: NA
D gene: TRBD2
V gene: TRBV7-8
J gene: TRBJ2-1

CDR3 protein: CASSLDRGGDTEAFF
CDR3 DNA: TGTGCCAGCAGCCTGGACAGGGGAGGGGACACTGAAGCTTTCTTT
clone size: NA
D gene: TRBD1
V gene: TRBV7-2
J gene: TRBJ1-1

CDR3 protein: CASSLPPGLQETQYF
CDR3 DNA: TGTGCCAGCTCTCTCCCTCCGGGACTCCAAGAGACCCAGTACTTC
clone size: NA
D gene: NA
V gene: TRBV18
J gene: TRBJ2-5

CDR3 protein: CASSQDGSGTETQYF
CDR3 DNA: TGTGCCAGCAGCCAAGATGGGAGTGGGACAGAGACCCAGTACTTC
clone size: once
D gene: NA
V gene: TRBV4-2
J gene: TRBJ2-5

CDR3 protein: CASSPKGRSGANVLTF
CDR3 DNA: TGTGCCAGCAGCCCCAAGGGGCGCTCTGGGGCCAACGTCCTGACTTTC
clone size: NA
D gene: NA
V gene: TRBV7-3
J gene: TRBJ2-6

CDR3 protein: CASSSRFGSSYNEQFF
CDR3 DNA: TGTGCCAGCAGCTCACGATTCGGGAGCTCCTACAATGAGCAGTTCTTC
clone size: NA
D gene: NA
V gene: TRBV9
J gene: TRBJ2-1

CDR3 protein: CASSVQRSSNEQYF
CDR3 DNA: TGTGCCAGCAGCGTACAAAGGTCGAGTAACGAGCAGTACTTC
clone size: NA
D gene: NA
V gene: TRBV9
J gene: TRBJ2-7

CDR3 protein: CASSPRGQKMNTEAFF
CDR3 DNA: TGTGCCAGTAGCCCTAGAGGACAGAAAATGAACACTGAAGCTTTCTTT
clone size: once
D gene: NA
V gene: TRBV19
J gene: TRBJ1-1

CDR3 protein: CASSSGADQPQHF
CDR3 DNA: TGTGCCAGCAGCTCCGGGGCCGATCAGCCCCAGCATTTT
clone size: NA
D gene: NA
V gene: TRBV5-4
J gene: TRBJ1-5

CDR3 protein: CASSQVGQGYNQPQHF
CDR3 DNA: TGCGCCAGCAGCCAAGTGGGACAGGGCTACAATCAGCCCCAGCATTTT
clone size: NA
D gene: TRBD1
V gene: TRBV4-1
J gene: TRBJ1-5

CDR3 protein: CASSLNQGRQYF
CDR3 DNA: TGTGCCAGCAGCTTAAACCAGGGTCGGCAGTACTTC
clone size: NA
D gene: NA
V gene: TRBV13
J gene: TRBJ2-7

CDR3 protein: CASSLRGRDEQYF
CDR3 DNA: TGTGCCAGCAGTTTACGGGGTCGGGACGAGCAGTACTTC
clone size: NA
D gene: NA
V gene: TRBV27
J gene: TRBJ2-7

CDR3 protein: CASRPDGNQPQHF
CDR3 DNA: TGTGCCAGCAGACCGGACGGGAATCAGCCCCAGCATTTT
clone size: NA
D gene: NA
V gene: TRBV28
J gene: TRBJ1-5

CDR3 protein: CASSPGQGGTEAFF
CDR3 DNA: TGTGCCAGCAGCCCGGGACAGGGAGGCACTGAAGCTTTCTTT
clone size: few
D gene: TRBD1
V gene: TRBV7-6
J gene: TRBJ1-1

CDR3 protein: CASSSRVLGELFF
CDR3 DNA: TGTGCCAGCAGCTCCAGGGTCTTGGGGGAGCTGTTTTTT
clone size: NA
D gene: NA
V gene: TRBV5-8
J gene: TRBJ2-2

CDR3 protein: CASSIIAGSSYNEQFF
CDR3 DNA: TGTGCCAGCAGCATAATAGCGGGTAGCTCCTACAATGAGCAGTTCTTC
clone size: NA
D gene: TRBD2
V gene: TRBV11-2
J gene: TRBJ2-1

CDR3 protein: CASSYSVHSNQPQHF
CDR3 DNA: TGTGCCAGCAGTTACTCGGTACATAGCAATCAGCCCCAGCATTTT
clone size: NA
D gene: NA
V gene: TRBV6-6
J gene: TRBJ1-5

CDR3 protein: CASSLGRQGLWNEQFF
CDR3 DNA: TGTGCCAGCAGCTTAGGGCGACAGGGGCTTTGGAATGAGCAGTTCTTC
clone size: NA
D gene: TRBD1
V gene: TRBV7-9
J gene: TRBJ2-1

CDR3 protein: CASSPRDRAGETQYF
CDR3 DNA: TGTGCCAGCTCCCCTCGGGACAGGGCGGGAGAGACCCAGTACTTC
clone size: NA
D gene: TRBD1
V gene: TRBV18
J gene: TRBJ2-5

CDR3 protein: CASIRQGAGYEQYF
CDR3 DNA: TGTGCCAGCATCAGACAGGGGGCCGGCTACGAGCAGTACTTC
clone size: NA
D gene: TRBD1
V gene: TRBV6-1
J gene: TRBJ2-7

CDR3 protein: CAWSVPRQGRGAFF
CDR3 DNA: TGTGCCTGGAGTGTACCCCGACAGGGGCGCGGGGCTTTCTTT
clone size: once
D gene: TRBD1
V gene: TRBV30
J gene: TRBJ1-1

CDR3 protein: CSAEQGAENYGYTF
CDR3 DNA: TGCAGCGCCGAACAGGGGGCAGAGAACTATGGCTACACCTTC
clone size: NA
D gene: TRBD1
V gene: TRBV29-1
J gene: TRBJ1-2

CDR3 protein: CAISESAQANYGYTF
CDR3 DNA: TGTGCCATCAGTGAGTCCGCCCAGGCTAACTATGGCTACACCTTC
clone size: NA
D gene: NA
V gene: TRBV10-3
J gene: TRBJ1-2

CDR3 protein: CASSFERVDTGELFF
CDR3 DNA: TGTGCCAGCAGTTTTGAGCGGGTGGACACCGGGGAGCTGTTTTTT
clone size: NA
D gene: NA
V gene: TRBV28
J gene: TRBJ2-2

CDR3 protein: CVPGDYGYTF
CDR3 DNA: TGTGTTCCAGGAGACTATGGCTACACCTTC
clone size: few
D gene: NA
V gene: TRBV7-9
J gene: TRBJ1-2

CDR3 protein: CASSLGVSTNEKLFF
CDR3 DNA: TGTGCCAGCAGCTTAGGAGTTTCAACTAATGAAAAACTGTTTTTT
clone size: NA
D gene: NA
V gene: TRBV11-2
J gene: TRBJ1-4